The clone carrying this T cell receptor (beta chain) was seen once. The entry originates in a study of T cell clonotyping in hematopoietic cell transplantation. Sample time point: recipient sample about 28 days before transplant, after cytoreduction. TCRdb's table, derived via immunoSEQ multiplex PCR, lists solely in-frame clones and lacks some. The sample holds approximately 80,000 clones, almost 97% seen once. Looked up from germline, CDR1 is SGHDT and CDR2 is YYEEEE. The CDR3 is made up of 13 amino acids. The V and J ends lost 2 bases and 5 bases respectively, with 8 bases between them. The sample here was peripheral blood mononuclear cells, taken before stem cell transplant. This chain joins TRBV5-6 and TRBJ2-1, with D perhaps matching TRBD1 (6 bases). The receptor comes from a woman between 45 and 60 years old with acute myeloid leukemia. Some clones in this sample may be carry-over from other donors' samples. The CDR3 bases are TGTGCCAGCAGCTTTCAGGGGAACAATGAGCAGTTCTTC. This gives the protein CASSFQGNNEQFF.